The next 18 T cell receptor beta chains were all read from a single sample in a study of blood T cell repertoires in COVID-19. This table comes from immunoSEQ multiplex PCR, and its TCRdb copy is limited to in-frame clones, with some not included. This table has 60,000 to 90,000 clones, roughly 70% appearing once. Material: peripheral blood. The receptor set was obtained from a human donor with acute or convalescent COVID-19. The donor label of this sample is uncertain.

The chain is built from TRBV19 and TRBJ2-4; the D gene is possibly TRBD1 (6 bases). Trimming removed 4 bases from V and 0 bases from J, with 16 bases in between. CDR1 is LNHDA and CDR2 is SQIVND in the germline V gene (reference sequence). The CDR3 runs 17 residues. CDR3 in amino acids: CASSSPTGTLAKNIQYF. CDR3 DNA sequence: TGTGCCAGTAGTAGCCCCACAGGGACCCTAGCCAAAAACATTCAGTACTTC.

In DNA form, the CDR3 reads TGTGCCAGCAGCCCGCCAACTAGTTGGAAAGATACGCAGTATTTT. This sequence encodes CASSPPTSWKDTQYF. The V call is TRBV13, the J call TRBJ2-3; the D gene is possibly TRBD2 (5 bases). The CDR3 runs 15 residues. The V end lost 5 bases, the J end lost 5 bases, and 17 bases lay between the germline ends. The germline gives CDR1 PRHDT, CDR2 FYEKMQ (reference sequence).

The V gene is TRBV19, the J gene TRBJ2-5; 7 bases are shared with TRBD1. CDR1 and CDR2 (germline): LNHDA, SQIVND (reference sequence). The V gene end was trimmed by 1 base and the J gene end by 5 bases; junction bases not matched to a gene: 4. The CDR3 has 14 residues. The CDR3 is CASSIATGLETQYF. The CDR3 DNA sequence: TGTGCCAGTAGTATAGCGACAGGGTTGGAGACCCAGTACTTC.

The chain recombines TRBV2 with TRBJ2-2; D perhaps matches TRBD1 (5 bases). The CDR3 loop spans 16 amino acids. V was cut by 7 bases and J by 4 bases, with 19 bases left in between. The germline V gene encodes CDR1 SNHLY and CDR2 FYNNEI. CDR3 residues: CASMGPRRAGTGELFF. The DNA of the CDR3 is TGTGCCAGCATGGGGCCCCGACGTGCTGGCACCGGGGAGCTGTTTTTT.

The chain is built from TRBV6-6 and TRBJ1-6; TRBD1 is a possible D gene (5 bases). This CDR3 spans 13 amino acids. Per germline, CDR1 MNHNY and CDR2 SVGAGI (reference sequence). V was trimmed by 5 bases and J by 7 bases, leaving 9 bases between them. CDR3 amino acids: CASSPQGNSPLHF. DNA of the CDR3: TGTGCCAGCAGTCCGCAGGGAAATTCACCCCTCCACTTT.

The chain has TRBV18 and TRBJ1-1; the match to TRBD1 covers 7 bases. CDR1 and CDR2 from the germline V gene are KGHSH and LQKENI. V shed 0 bases, J shed 8 bases, and the junction held 9 bases outside the gene matches. The CDR3 contains 15 residues. The CDR3 loop is CASSPPRQGGIEAFF. The CDR3 DNA sequence: TGTGCCAGCTCACCACCGAGGCAGGGGGGTATAGAAGCTTTCTTT.

This clone is classed as medium-sized. J is TRBJ2-7 and V is TRBV4-2; 9 nucleotides match TRBD2. The CDR3 runs to 16 residues. V lost 0 bases and J lost 6; bases outside the gene matches: 9. The germline V gene encodes CDR1 LGHNA and CDR2 YNFKEQ. Here the CDR3 reads CASSQDRLAGISEQYF. In DNA, the CDR3 is TGTGCCAGCAGCCAAGATCGCCTAGCGGGAATCAGCGAGCAGTACTTC.

J is TRBJ1-5 and V is TRBV2; D is unclear. Germline loops: CDR1 SNHLY, CDR2 FYNNEI. V was pared by 3 bases and J by 0 bases, with 12 bases between. CDR3 size: 16 residues. This chain's CDR3 is CASSDFKTVSNQPQHF. The CDR3 nucleotides read TGTGCCAGCAGTGATTTCAAGACTGTTAGCAATCAGCCCCAGCATTTT.

The chain is built from TRBV5-1 and TRBJ1-1; D is ambiguous. The CDR3 covers 15 residues. V lost 7 bases, J lost 1 base, and 17 bases lay in between. Germline V gene data show CDR1 as SGHRS and CDR2 as YFSETQ. The CDR3 DNA follows: TGCGCCAGCGGTGCAACGGGTATTCCGAACACTGAAGCTTTCTTT. This sequence encodes CASGATGIPNTEAFF.

This clone was observed a handful of times. V gene TRBV7-2 combines with J gene TRBJ2-2; 11 nucleotides match TRBD2. CDR1 and CDR2 (germline): SGHTA, FQGNSA. V lost 2 bases, J lost 5 bases, and 7 bases stayed unmatched. This CDR3 contains 17 residues. CDR3 sequence reads: CASSLQSLAGGTGELFF. CDR3 DNA: TGTGCCAGCAGCTTACAGTCCCTAGCGGGAGGTACCGGGGAGCTGTTTTTT.

The V call is TRBV28, the J call TRBJ2-5; D uncertain. This CDR3 comprises 11 residues. V lost 6 bases and J 2 bases, leaving 4 bases between the germline ends. CDR1 MDHEN and CDR2 SYDVKM come from the germline V gene. The CDR3 DNA sequence: TGTGCCAGCAGCCTGCAAGAGACCCAGTACTTC. This encodes CASSLQETQYF.

This sequence joins TRBV6-5 and TRBJ2-7; maybe TRBD2 (6 bases). In germline, CDR1 is MNHEY, CDR2 SVGAGI. This CDR3 region has 15 residues. The ends were cut back, 7 bases at V and 0 bases at J, with 16 bases in the middle. The CDR3 region has the DNA TGTGCCAGCAACGCGGGACTGCCCAGCTCCTACGAGCAGTACTTC. This encodes CASNAGLPSSYEQYF.

This rearrangement joins TRBV5-1 to TRBJ1-5, with 9 nucleotides matching TRBD1. The CDR3 spans 18 residues. The germline V gene has CDR1 SGHRS and CDR2 YFSETQ. The V and J ends lost 4 bases and 5 bases, in that order; junction bases with no gene match: 16. CDR3 nucleotides: TGCGCCAGCAGCCAGTCAGTGACCCGACAGGGGGATTATCAGCCCCAGCATTTT. It specifies CASSQSVTRQGDYQPQHF.

The chain combines TRBV6-5 with TRBJ2-7; 7 bases agree with TRBD1. CDR1 is MNHEY, CDR2 SVGAGI, per germline. The ends lost 6 bases at V and 1 base at J; junction bases unmatched: 9. The CDR3 contains 15 residues. CDR3 residues: CASRISGTDSYEQYF. DNA for the CDR3: TGTGCCAGCAGAATATCCGGGACAGATTCCTACGAGCAGTACTTC.

The rearrangement uses TRBV18 and TRBJ2-1, with D possibly matching TRBD1 (5 bases). The CDR3 loop spans 13 amino acids. CDR1 is KGHSH and CDR2 is LQKENI in the germline V gene. The V gene lost 6 bases and the J gene lost 5 bases, with 11 bases spanning the gap. CDR3: CASSTTDNNEQFF. The CDR3 DNA follows: TGTGCCAGCTCCACGACAGATAACAATGAGCAGTTCTTC.

The chain links TRBV28 to TRBJ2-7; D gene unclear. The CDR3 contains 15 residues. Germline V gives CDR1 MDHEN, CDR2 SYDVKM. V was cut by 5 bases and J by 3 bases, with 17 bases left in between. In DNA, the CDR3 is TGTGCCAGCAGTACCTACCGATCGATATTCTACGAGCAGTACTTC. Protein sequence: CASSTYRSIFYEQYF. Complete variable domain (other parts from reference TRBV28 and TRBJ2-7): DVKVTQSSRYLVKRTGEKVFLECVQDMDHENMFWYRQDPGLGLRLIYFSYDVKMKEKGDIPEGYSVSREKKERFSLILESASTNQTSMYLCASSTYRSIFYEQYFGPGTRLTVT.

V and J are TRBV18 and TRBJ2-4; no definite D call. The germline V gene encodes CDR1 KGHSH and CDR2 LQKENI. Trimming cost V 1 base and J 0 bases, with 16 bases left between them. This CDR3 has 18 amino acids. For the CDR3, the DNA is TGTGCCAGCTCACCACGGAGAAACCAAACTATAGCCAAAAACATTCAGTACTTC. This sequence encodes CASSPRRNQTIAKNIQYF.

The chain is built from TRBV9 and TRBJ2-7; 7 bases line up with TRBD2. The V gene's germline CDR1 is SGDLS and CDR2 YYNGEE. The CDR3 loop spans 14 amino acids. The junction had 4 bases not matched to a gene; V was cut back by 4 bases and J by 0 bases. The CDR3 here is CASSSRTSSYEQYF. The DNA for the CDR3 is TGTGCCAGCAGCTCCCGGACTAGCTCCTACGAGCAGTACTTC.